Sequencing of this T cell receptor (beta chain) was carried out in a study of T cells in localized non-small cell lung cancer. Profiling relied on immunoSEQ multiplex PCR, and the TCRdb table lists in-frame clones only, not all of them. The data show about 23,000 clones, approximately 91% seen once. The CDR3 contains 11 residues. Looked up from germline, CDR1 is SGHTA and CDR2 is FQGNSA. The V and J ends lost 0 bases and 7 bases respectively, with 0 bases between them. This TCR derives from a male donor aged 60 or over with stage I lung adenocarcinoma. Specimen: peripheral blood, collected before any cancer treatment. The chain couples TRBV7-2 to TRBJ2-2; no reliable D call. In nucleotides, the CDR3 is TGTGCCAGCAGCTTAGCCGGGGAGCTGTTTTTT. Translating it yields CASSLAGELFF.